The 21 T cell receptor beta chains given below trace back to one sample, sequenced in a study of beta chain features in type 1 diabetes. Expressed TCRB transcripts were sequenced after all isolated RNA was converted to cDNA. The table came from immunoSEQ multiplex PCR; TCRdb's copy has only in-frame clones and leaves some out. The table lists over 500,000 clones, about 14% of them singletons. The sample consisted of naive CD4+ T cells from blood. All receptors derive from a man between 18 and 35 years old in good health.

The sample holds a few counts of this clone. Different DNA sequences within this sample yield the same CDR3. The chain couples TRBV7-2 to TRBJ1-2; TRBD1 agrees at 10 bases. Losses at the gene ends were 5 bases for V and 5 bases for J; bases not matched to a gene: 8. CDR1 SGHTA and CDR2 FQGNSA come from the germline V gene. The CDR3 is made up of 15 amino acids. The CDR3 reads CASSLRDRGPYGYTF. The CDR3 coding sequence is TGTGCCAGCAGCCTCCGGGACAGGGGCCCATATGGCTACACCTTC.

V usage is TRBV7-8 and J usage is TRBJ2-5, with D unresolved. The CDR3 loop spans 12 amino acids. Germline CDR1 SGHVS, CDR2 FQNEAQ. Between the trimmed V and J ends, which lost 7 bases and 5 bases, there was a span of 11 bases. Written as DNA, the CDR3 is TGTGCCAGCACCTACTCCCTCGAGACCCAGTACTTC. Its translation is CASTYSLETQYF.

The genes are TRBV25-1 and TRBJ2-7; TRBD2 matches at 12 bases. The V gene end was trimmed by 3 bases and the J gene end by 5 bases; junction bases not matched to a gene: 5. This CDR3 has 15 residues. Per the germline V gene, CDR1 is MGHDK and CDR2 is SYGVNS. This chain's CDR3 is CASSDYRLAGDEQYF. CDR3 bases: TGTGCCAGCAGTGATTACCGACTAGCGGGAGACGAGCAGTACTTC.

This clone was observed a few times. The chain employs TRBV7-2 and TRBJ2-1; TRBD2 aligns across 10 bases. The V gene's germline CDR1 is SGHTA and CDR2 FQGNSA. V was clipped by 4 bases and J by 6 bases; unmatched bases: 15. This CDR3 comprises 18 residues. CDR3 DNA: TGTGCCAGCAGCTCACCCGAGAGCGGGGGGGCGGGTGGCAATGAGCAGTTCTTC. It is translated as CASSSPESGGAGGNEQFF.

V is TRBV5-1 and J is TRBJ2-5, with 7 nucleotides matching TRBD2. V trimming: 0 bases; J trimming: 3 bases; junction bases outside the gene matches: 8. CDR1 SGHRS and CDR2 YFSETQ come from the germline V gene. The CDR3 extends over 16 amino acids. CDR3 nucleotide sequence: TGCGCCAGCAGCTTGGAAACGGCGGGGACTAAAGAGACCCAGTACTTC. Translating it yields CASSLETAGTKETQYF. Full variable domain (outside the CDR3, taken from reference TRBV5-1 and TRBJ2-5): KAGVTQTPRYLIKTRGQQVTLSCSPISGHRSVSWYQQTPGQGLQFLFEYFSETQRNKGNFPGRFSGRQFSNSRSEMNVSTLELGDSALYLCASSLETAGTKETQYFGPGTRLLVL.

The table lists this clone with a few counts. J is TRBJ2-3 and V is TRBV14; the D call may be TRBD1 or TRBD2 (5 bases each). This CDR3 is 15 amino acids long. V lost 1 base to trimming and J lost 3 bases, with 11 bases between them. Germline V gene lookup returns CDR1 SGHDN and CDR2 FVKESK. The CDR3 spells CASSQGEGRTDTQYF. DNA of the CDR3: TGTGCCAGCAGCCAAGGAGAGGGACGGACAGATACGCAGTATTTT.

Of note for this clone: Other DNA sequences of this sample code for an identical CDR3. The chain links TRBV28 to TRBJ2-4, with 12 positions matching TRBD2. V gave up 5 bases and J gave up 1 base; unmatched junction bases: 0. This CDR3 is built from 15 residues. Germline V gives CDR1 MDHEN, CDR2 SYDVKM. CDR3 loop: CASSLAGGAKNIQYF. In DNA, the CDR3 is TGTGCCAGCAGTCTAGCGGGAGGGGCCAAAAACATTCAGTACTTC.

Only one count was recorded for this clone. Written as DNA, the CDR3 is TGTGCCAGCAGCCAGACGGGGGCAAGTACTAACTATGGCTACACCTTC. It encodes CASSQTGASTNYGYTF. V and J are TRBV4-2 and TRBJ1-2, with D perhaps TRBD1 (6 bases). The CDR3 is 16 residues long. The germline gives CDR1 LGHNA, CDR2 YNFKEQ. Trimming removed 3 bases at V and 0 bases at J, with 14 bases between.

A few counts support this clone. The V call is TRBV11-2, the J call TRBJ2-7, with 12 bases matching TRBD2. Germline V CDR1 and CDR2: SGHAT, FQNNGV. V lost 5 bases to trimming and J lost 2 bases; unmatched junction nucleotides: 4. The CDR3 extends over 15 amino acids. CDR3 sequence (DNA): TGTGCCAGCAGCCCCGGACTAGCGGGACCCTACGAGCAGTACTTC. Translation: CASSPGLAGPYEQYF.

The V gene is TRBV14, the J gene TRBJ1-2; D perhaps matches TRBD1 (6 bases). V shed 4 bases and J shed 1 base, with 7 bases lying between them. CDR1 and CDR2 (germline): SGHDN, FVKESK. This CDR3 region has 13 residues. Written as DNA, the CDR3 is TGTGCCAGCAGCCCACAGGGTAACTATGGCTACACCTTC. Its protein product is CASSPQGNYGYTF.

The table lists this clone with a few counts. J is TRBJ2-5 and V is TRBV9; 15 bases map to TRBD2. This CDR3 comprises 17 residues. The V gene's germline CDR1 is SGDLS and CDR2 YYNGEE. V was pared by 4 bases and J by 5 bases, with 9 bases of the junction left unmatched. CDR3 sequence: CASSRTPGTSGRETQYF. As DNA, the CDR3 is TGTGCCAGCAGCAGGACACCCGGGACTAGCGGGAGGGAGACCCAGTACTTC.

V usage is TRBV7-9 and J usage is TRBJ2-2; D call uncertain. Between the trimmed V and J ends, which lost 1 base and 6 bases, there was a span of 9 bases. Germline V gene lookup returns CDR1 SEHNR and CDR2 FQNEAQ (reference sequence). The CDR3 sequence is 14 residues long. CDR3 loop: CASSLDLRSGELFF. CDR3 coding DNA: TGTGCCAGCAGCTTAGACCTTAGGTCCGGGGAGCTGTTTTTT.

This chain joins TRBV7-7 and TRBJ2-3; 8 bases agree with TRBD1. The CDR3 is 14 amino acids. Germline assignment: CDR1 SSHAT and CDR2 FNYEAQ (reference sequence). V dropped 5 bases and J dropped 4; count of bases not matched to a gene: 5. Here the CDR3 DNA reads TGTGCCAGCAGCCGGACAGGGAGCCCAGATACGCAGTATTTT. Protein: CASSRTGSPDTQYF.

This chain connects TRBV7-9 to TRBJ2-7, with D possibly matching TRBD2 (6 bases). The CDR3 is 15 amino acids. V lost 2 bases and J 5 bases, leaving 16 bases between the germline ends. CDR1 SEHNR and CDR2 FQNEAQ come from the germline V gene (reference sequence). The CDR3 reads CASSLRLVSFDEQYF. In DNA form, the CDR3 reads TGTGCCAGCAGCTTACGACTAGTGAGCTTCGACGAGCAGTACTTC.

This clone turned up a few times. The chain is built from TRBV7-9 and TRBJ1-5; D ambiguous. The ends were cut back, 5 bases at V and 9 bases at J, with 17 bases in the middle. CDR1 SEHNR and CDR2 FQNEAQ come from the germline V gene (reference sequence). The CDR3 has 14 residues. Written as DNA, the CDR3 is TGTGCCAGCAGCCTTGATGCCGGATTTGGGCCCCAGCATTTT. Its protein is CASSLDAGFGPQHF.

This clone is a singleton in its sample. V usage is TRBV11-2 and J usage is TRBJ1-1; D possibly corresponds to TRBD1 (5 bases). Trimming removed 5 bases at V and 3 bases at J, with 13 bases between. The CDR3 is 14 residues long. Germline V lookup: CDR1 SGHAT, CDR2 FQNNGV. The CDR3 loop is CASSNRDEDTEAFF. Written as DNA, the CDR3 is TGTGCCAGCAGCAACCGGGACGAGGACACTGAAGCTTTCTTT.

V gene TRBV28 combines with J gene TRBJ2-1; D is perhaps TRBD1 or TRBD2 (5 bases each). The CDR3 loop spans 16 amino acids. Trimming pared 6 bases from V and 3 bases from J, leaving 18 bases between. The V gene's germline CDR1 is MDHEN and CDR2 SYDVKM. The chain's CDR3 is CASSGATAQNYNEQFF. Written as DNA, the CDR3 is TGTGCCAGCAGCGGGGCGACCGCTCAAAACTACAATGAGCAGTTCTTC. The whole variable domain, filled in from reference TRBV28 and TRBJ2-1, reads DVKVTQSSRYLVKRTGEKVFLECVQDMDHENMFWYRQDPGLGLRLIYFSYDVKMKEKGDIPEGYSVSREKKERFSLILESASTNQTSMYLCASSGATAQNYNEQFFGPGTRLTVL.

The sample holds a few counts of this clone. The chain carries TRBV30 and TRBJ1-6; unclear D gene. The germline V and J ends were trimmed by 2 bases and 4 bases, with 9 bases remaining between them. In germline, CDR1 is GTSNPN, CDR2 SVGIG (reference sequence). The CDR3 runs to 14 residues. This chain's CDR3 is CAWSLEAYNSPLHF. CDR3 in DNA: TGTGCCTGGAGTCTGGAGGCTTATAATTCACCCCTCCACTTT.

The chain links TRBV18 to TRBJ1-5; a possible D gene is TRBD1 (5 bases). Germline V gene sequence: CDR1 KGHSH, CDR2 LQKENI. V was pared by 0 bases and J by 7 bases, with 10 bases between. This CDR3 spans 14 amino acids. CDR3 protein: CASSPPQGRQPQHF. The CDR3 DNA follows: TGTGCCAGCTCACCACCCCAGGGCAGACAGCCCCAGCATTTT.

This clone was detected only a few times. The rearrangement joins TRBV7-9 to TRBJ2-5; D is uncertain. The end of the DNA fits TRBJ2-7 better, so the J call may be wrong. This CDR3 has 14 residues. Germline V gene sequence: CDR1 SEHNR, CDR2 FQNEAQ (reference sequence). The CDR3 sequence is CASSLDRKPYEQYF. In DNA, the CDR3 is TGTGCCAGCAGCTTAGATAGGAAACCCTACGAGCAGTACTTC.

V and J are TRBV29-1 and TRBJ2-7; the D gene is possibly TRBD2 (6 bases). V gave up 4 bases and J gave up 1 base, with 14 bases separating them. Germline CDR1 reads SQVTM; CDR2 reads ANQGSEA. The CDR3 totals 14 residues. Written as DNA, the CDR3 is TGCAGCGTTGTTCGGGGGTTTGGGTCCTACGAGCAGTACTTC. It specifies CSVVRGFGSYEQYF.